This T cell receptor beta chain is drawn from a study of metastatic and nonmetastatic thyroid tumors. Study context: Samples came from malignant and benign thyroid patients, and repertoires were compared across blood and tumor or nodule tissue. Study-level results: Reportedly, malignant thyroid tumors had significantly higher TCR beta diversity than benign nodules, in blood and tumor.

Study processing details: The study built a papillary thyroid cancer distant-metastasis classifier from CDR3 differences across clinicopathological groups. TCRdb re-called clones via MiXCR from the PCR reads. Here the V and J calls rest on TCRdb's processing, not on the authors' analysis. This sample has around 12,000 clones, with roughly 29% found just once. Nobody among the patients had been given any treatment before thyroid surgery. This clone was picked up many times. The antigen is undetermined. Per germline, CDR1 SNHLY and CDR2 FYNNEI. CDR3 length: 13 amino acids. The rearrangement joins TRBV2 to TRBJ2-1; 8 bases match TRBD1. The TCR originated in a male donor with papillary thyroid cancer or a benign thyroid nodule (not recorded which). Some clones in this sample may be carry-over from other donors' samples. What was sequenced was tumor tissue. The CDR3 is CVNKGQGFMEQFF. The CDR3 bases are TGTGTCAACAAAGGACAGGGTTTCATGGAGCAGTTCTTC.